This T cell receptor (beta chain) came from a study of glioma-infiltrating T cells. Study overall: Low-grade gliomas were grade II; glioblastomas were grade IV at initial diagnosis. Dexamethasone exposure before glioma surgery was limited to six or fewer days.

In regard to this clonotype: The antigen remains unidentified.

This CDR3 comprises 18 residues. Germline CDR1 is LGHNA and CDR2 is YNFKEQ. Trimming cost V 4 bases and J 5 bases, with 26 bases left between them. Study-wide points: Gliomas, especially low-grade, showed above-expected tissue-blood divergence; non-neoplastic patients showed below.

The iRepertoire nested amplicon-rescue multiplex PCR amplified TCR alpha and beta CDR3s from RNA. Input was about 100-450 ng of tissue mRNA or PBMC total RNA. TCRdb used MiXCR to reprocess the multiplex PCR reads, holding one entry per CDR3 protein. The data contain a few hundred thousand distinct CDR3 sequences, more than 35% of them singletons. The TCR originated in a human donor with low-grade glioma or glioblastoma, undergoing nonglioma brain surgery, or in good health (not recorded which). The gene calls are TRBV4-2 and TRBJ1-1; D gene ambiguous. Source material: glioma tissue, nonneoplastic brain tissue, or PBMCs (not recorded which). CDR3 residues: CASSRAPSEAPAGTEAFF. The CDR3 DNA sequence: TGTGCCAGCAGCCGAGCTCCAAGTGAGGCGCCGGCGGGGACTGAAGCTTTCTTT.